This T cell receptor (beta chain) came from a study of post-analysis software for immune sequencing data. Study at large: In terms of disease course, relapsing-remitting, secondary progressive and progressive-relapsing multiple sclerosis were included. Whole-study results and caveats: About five TRBV segments were more frequent in patients than controls; TRBV5-6, TRBV5-1 and TRBV20-1 belonged to this group. In multiple sclerosis, normalized Chao1 diversity was significantly below that of controls.

Germline V gene lookup returns CDR1 MRHNA and CDR2 SNTAGT. The CDR3 covers 15 residues. Prepared libraries of TCR beta cDNA carried unique molecular identifiers. TCRdb recomputed calls from the PCR reads with MiXCR, one row per CDR3 protein. The sample shows 350,000 to 450,000 distinct CDR3 sequences, approximately 38% of them seen only once. For this clonotype: The target antigen is unknown. An end of the junction differs from the germline gene, which may be a read error.

The sequence came from a girl aged 10 to 17 with multiple sclerosis. Sequences were obtained from blood. The gene calls are TRBV6-4 and TRBJ2-1; maybe TRBD1 (6 bases). The chain's CDR3 is CASSSQGNSHNEQFF. As DNA, the CDR3 is TGTGCCAGCAGTTCACAGGGTAACTCCCACAATGAGCAGTTCTTC.